This T cell receptor (beta chain) is from a study of cytotoxic CD8 clonotypes in ibrutinib-treated CLL (dated by TCRdb to 2020 to 2022). At the level of the whole study: The cohort included roughly 15 treatment-naive and some 10 relapsed/refractory patients; some 18 were IGHV unmutated. Partial responses were observed in 24 patients and complete responses in 2; after a median follow-up of roughly 62 months, remission was maintained in 14 patients and progression was observed in roughly twelve. On average, each sample yielded 255,043 productive templates and tens of thousands of productive rearrangements. Samples at response were collected after a median of 12 months of treatment, with a range of roughly 6 to 40 months. Longitudinal samples were available for about 30% of the 86 trial participants. Cryopreserved peripheral blood mononuclear cells were collected before treatment, at response, and at either disease progression or sustained remission.

This clone has only a few counts. This clone's antigen is unknown. It has no much larger one-base neighbor in the sample; base qualities were not kept. A MiSeq instrument was used for deep resolution sequencing, which targeted depths ranging from 1 in 1 million up to 1 in 200,000 T cells, with coverage averaging 10x for each clonotype. The immunoSEQ hsTCRB Kit was used to generate TCR beta libraries. The study's processing was this. Data were analyzed with ImmunoSEQ Data Assistant and ImmunoSEQ Analyzer, with V, D and J genes assigned per IMGT definitions. Clonality was computed as one minus normalized Shannon entropy of productive rearrangement frequencies, ranging from 0 to 1. Only overrepresented clonotypes making up at least 0.05% of each patient's repertoire were included in the public clonotype analysis. About a dozen age-matched healthy donor repertoires from immuneACCESS served as clonality controls. Not all clones reach the TCRdb copy of this immuneACCESS table, which keeps in-frame sequences only. Checked studies attribute under half of the gap to unresolved V genes and leave the rest unexplained. Clone size and V and J calls were adopted from that table, with D and trimming inferred from the DNA. The sample records some 29,000 clones, 55% to 65% of which are singletons. Around 15% of the sample is held by the ten biggest clonotypes.

Reading from cysteine to phenylalanine, the CDR3 counts 13 amino acids. The sequence is cut down to CDR3 DNA, 39 bases in frame from base 1. For this chain, trimming is 6 bases at the V end and 2 bases at the J end, and the number of junction bases without a gene match is 6. CDR1 SQVTM and CDR2 ANQGSEA were looked up in the germline V gene. For TCR beta library preparation, about 2.2 micrograms of genomic DNA were extracted from the cryopreserved PBMCs. Longitudinal blood samples from CLL patients on ibrutinib monotherapy underwent high-throughput TCR beta sequencing. The patients were enrolled in a single-center, open-label phase 2 trial of ibrutinib monotherapy. What the authors observed across the whole study: Public clonotypes were rare and either contracted or stayed stable during treatment, and the rise in clonality at ibrutinib response reflected the expansion of private clonotypes. At baseline, clonality was higher than in age-matched healthy donors and showed a strong correlation with circulating CD8+ T-cell counts. At ibrutinib response clonality went up, during sustained remission it held steady, and at progression it dropped back toward baseline. Sampling times were not matched between patients in sustained remission and patients whose disease was progressing, and lymph node repertoires were not examined.

This material consisted of PBMCs, taken before ibrutinib treatment. Here the chain combines TRBV29-1 and TRBJ1-1, with 7 junctional bases fitting TRBD1. The TCR originated in a human donor with chronic lymphocytic leukemia. The DNA sequence is given as TGCAGCGTAGCTGGGACAGCTAACACTGAAGCTTTCTTT. Translated, it gives CSVAGTANTEAFF.